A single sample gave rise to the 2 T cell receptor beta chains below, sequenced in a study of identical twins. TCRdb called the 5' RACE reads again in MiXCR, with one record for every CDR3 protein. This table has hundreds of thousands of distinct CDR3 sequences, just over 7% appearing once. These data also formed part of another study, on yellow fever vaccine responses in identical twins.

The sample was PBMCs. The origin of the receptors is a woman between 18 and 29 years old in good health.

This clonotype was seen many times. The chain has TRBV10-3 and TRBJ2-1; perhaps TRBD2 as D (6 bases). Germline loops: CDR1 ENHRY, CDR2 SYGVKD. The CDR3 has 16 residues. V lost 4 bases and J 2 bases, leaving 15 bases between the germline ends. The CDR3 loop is CAISGPSGEPYNEQFF. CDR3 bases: TGTGCCATCAGTGGCCCTTCGGGGGAACCCTACAATGAGCAGTTCTTC.

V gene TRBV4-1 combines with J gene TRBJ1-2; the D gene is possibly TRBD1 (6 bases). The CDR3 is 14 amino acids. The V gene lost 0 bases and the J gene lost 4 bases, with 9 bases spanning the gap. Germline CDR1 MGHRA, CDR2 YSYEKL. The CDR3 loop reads CASSQDRDIYGYTF. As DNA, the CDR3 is TGCGCCAGCAGCCAAGATAGGGACATCTATGGCTACACCTTC.